Listed here is a single TCR beta chain. The data originate from a study of cytomegalovirus exposure and HLA in healthy donors. PCR was performed using 60 Vbeta and 13 Jbeta primers. Per the original methods: Counted up in a later analysis, unique TCR beta chains came to 65 million to 100 million, with about 10 million shared. Assay: immunoSEQ multiplex PCR; the TCRdb copy retains only in-frame clones and omits some. V and J calls and clone size are copied from that table; D and trimming were computed from the DNA. The repertoire holds roughly 100,000 clones, with roughly an eighth as singletons. The V gene's germline CDR1 is SGHVS and CDR2 FQNEAQ. The CDR3 sequence is 15 residues long. With V trimmed by 5 bases and J by 0 bases, 6 bases remained unmatched.

The chain combines TRBV7-8 with TRBJ2-7; 8 bases map to TRBD2. Input material: PBMCs. The source is a man aged 35-49 years in good health and CMV-seropositive. CDR3 amino acids: CASSPLAGNSYEQYF. In DNA, the CDR3 is TGTGCCAGCAGCCCCTTAGCGGGGAACTCCTACGAGCAGTACTTC.